This T cell receptor (beta chain) was observed in a study of blood T cell repertoires in COVID-19 (dated by TCRdb to between 2020 and 2021). Looking at the study overall: Collaborator samples came from the United States, Italy and Spain and covered acute and convalescent phases of COVID-19. The samples were drawn from the first 160 participants of the ongoing ImmuneRACE study and from under 1,500 subjects provided by 6 global collaborators. HLA class I and class II types, where available, came from metadata supplied by the sample provider rather than from assay-based typing. The prospective study material was composed of cDNA or gDNA derived from T cells, B-cell-depleted T cells, or PBMCs. Deeply sampled blood TCRbeta repertoires from subjects exposed to, actively infected with, or recovered from COVID-19 were included in the dataset. The repertoires were released in a freely available public database meant as a resource for research on the immune response to SARS-CoV-2. The sample metadata nearly always contained a de-identified subject ID, COVID-19 status, age in years and sex.

TCRbeta CDR3 regions were amplified from genomic DNA by means of the immunoSEQ Assay, a bias-controlled multiplex PCR. In the original analysis: Within the assay, amplification of reference gene primers was used to estimate how many nucleated cells each sample contained. To quantify the absolute abundance of each unique TCRbeta CDR3 rearrangement, sequence reads were collapsed and filtered. For each sample, productive Simpson clonality was calculated as the square root of Simpson's diversity index across productive rearrangements. TCRdb mirrors the immuneACCESS table, restricted to in-frame sequences. Some clones are absent from its copies; in checked studies, under half trace to an unresolved V gene, and the reason for the others is unknown. D and trimming come from the DNA, and the V and J calls and clone size come from that table. Present in this sample are roughly 240,000 clones, roughly 86% of which were seen just once. The top ten clones comprise 3.5% to 4% of the sample.

This clone appeared a single time. This receptor's antigen is unknown. Base qualities are not at hand, and no much larger clone is one base apart. Collaborating institutions collected whole blood in K2EDTA tubes following their own protocols. For TCRbeta analysis, collaborators shipped samples as frozen whole blood, isolated PBMCs, or DNA extracted from either of those sample types. Compared with germline, V lacks 6 bases and J lacks 8 bases; bases without a gene match: 11. From its cysteine to its phenylalanine, the CDR3 spans 14 amino acids. Only CDR3 DNA remains: 42 bases, in frame from the first base. The germline V gene provides CDR1 MNHEY and CDR2 SVGAGI. What the work shows at the level of the full study, not this receptor alone: How much clinical and demographic metadata was included differed by source and by participant, and the metadata was provided uncurated.

Recombination joined TRBV6-5 with TRBJ1-2; 8 central bases correspond to TRBD1. The TCR sequence derives from a man aged 18-30 years with active or convalescent COVID-19. Sequencing was carried out using peripheral blood. The CDR3 loop reads CASSKSGQGGGYTF. The base sequence is TGTGCCAGCAGCAAATCTGGACAGGGTGGCGGCTACACCTTC.